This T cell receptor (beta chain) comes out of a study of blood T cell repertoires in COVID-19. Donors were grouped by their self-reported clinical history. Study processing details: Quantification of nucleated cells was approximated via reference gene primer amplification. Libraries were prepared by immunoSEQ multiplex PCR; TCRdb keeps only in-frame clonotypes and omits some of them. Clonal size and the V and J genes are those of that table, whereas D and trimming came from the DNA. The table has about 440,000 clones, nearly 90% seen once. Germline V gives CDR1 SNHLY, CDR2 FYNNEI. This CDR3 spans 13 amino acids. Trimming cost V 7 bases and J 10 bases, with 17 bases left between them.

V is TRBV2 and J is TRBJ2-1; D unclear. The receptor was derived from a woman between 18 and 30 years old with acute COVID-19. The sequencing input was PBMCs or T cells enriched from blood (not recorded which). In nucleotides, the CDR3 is TGTGCCAGCACGACAAGCCATCCTGGGGAGCAGTTCTTC. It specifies CASTTSHPGEQFF.